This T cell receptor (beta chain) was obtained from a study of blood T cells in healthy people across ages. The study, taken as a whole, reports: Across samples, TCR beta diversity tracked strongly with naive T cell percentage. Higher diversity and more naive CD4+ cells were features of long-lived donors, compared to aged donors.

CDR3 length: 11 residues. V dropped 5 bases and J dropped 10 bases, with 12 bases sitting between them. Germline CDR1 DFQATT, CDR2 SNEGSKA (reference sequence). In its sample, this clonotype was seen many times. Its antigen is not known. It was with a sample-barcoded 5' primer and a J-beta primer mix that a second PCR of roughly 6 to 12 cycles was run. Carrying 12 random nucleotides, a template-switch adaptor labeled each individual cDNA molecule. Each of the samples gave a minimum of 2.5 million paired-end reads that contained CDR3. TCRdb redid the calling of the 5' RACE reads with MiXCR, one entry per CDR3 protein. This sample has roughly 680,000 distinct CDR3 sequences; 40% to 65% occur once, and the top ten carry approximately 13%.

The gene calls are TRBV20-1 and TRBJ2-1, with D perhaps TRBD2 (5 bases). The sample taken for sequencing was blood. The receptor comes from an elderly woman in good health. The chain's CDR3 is CSAASAAEQFF. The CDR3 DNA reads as TGCAGTGCTGCGTCAGCGGCCGAGCAGTTCTTC.